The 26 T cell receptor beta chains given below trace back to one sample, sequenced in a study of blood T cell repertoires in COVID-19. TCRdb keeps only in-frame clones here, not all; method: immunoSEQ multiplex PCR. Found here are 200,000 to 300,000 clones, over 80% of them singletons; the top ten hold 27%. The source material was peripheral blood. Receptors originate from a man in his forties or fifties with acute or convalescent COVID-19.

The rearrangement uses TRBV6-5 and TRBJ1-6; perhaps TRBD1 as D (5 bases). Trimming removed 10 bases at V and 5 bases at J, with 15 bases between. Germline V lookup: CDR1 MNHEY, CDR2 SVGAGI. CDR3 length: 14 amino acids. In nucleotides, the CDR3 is TGTGCCACCCACCGGGGGTTCGATAATTCACCCCTCCACTTT. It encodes CATHRGFDNSPLHF.

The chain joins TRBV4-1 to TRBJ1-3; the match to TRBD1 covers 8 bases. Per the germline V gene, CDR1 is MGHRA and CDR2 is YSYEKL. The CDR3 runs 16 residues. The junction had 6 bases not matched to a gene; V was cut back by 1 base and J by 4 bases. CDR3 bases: TGCGCCAGCAGCCAAGTCCCAGGGGGCAGGGGAAACACCATATATTTT. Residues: CASSQVPGGRGNTIYF.

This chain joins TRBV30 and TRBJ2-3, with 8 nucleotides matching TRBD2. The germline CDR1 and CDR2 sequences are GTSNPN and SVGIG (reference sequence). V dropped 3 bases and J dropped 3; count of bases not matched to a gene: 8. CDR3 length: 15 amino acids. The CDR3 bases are TGTGCCTGGAGACGTCACGGGAGGGGGACAGATACGCAGTATTTT. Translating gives CAWRRHGRGTDTQYF.

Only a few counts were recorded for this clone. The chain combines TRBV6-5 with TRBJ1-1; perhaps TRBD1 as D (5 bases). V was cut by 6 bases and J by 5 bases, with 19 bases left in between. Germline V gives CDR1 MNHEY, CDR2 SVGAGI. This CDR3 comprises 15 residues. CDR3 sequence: CASRRQGWGGTEAFF. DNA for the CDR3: TGTGCCAGCAGACGGCAGGGATGGGGAGGGACTGAAGCTTTCTTT.

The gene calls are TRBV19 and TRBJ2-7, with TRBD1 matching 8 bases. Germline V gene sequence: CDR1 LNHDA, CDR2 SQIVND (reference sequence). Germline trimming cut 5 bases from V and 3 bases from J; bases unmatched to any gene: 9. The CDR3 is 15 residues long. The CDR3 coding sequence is TGTGCCAGTAGTCTTATGGGCGGGACAGGCTACGAGCAGTACTTC. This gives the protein CASSLMGGTGYEQYF.

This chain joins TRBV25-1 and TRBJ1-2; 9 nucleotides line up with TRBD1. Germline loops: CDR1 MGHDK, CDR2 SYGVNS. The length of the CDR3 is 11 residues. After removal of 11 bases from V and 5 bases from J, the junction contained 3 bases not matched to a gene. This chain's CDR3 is CACGTGYGYTF. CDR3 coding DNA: TGTGCCTGCGGGACAGGGTATGGCTACACCTTC.

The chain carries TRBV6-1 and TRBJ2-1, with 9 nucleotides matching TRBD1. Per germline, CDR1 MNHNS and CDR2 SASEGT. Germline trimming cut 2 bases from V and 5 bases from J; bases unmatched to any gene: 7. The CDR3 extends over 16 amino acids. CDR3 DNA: TGTGCCAGCAGTGAAAAGCCCCGGACAGGGGACAATGAGCAGTTCTTC. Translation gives CASSEKPRTGDNEQFF.

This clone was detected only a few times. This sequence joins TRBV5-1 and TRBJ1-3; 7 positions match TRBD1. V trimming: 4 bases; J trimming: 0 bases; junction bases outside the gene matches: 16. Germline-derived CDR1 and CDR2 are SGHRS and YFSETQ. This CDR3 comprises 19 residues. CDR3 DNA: TGCGCCAGCAGCCAAAACCCACCGGGACAGATTCTCTCTGGAAACACCATATATTTT. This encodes CASSQNPPGQILSGNTIYF. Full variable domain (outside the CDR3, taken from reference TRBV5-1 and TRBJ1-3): KAGVTQTPRYLIKTRGQQVTLSCSPISGHRSVSWYQQTPGQGLQFLFEYFSETQRNKGNFPGRFSGRQFSNSRSEMNVSTLELGDSALYLCASSQNPPGQILSGNTIYFGEGSWLTVV.

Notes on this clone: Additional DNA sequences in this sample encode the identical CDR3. This CDR3 is CASGLNYGYTF. CDR3 nucleotides: TGTGCCAGCGGACTTAACTATGGCTACACCTTC. The V and J genes are TRBV6-5 and TRBJ1-2; D is uncertain. Trimming cost V 8 bases and J 1 base, with 5 bases left between them. The CDR3 is made up of 11 amino acids. The germline V gene encodes CDR1 MNHEY and CDR2 SVGAGI.

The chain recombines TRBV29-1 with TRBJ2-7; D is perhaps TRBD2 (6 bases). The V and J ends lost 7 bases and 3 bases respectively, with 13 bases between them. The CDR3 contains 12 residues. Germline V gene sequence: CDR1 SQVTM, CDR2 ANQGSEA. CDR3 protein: CSATGVGYEQYF. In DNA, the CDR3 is TGCAGCGCGACGGGGGTGGGCTACGAGCAGTACTTC.

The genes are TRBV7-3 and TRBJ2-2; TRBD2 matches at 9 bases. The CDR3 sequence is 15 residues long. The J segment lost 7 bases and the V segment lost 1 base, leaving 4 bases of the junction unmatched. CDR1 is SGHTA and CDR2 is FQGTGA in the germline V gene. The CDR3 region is CASSLSSGRGGELFF. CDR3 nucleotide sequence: TGTGCCAGCAGCTTAAGTAGCGGGAGAGGCGGGGAGCTGTTTTTT.

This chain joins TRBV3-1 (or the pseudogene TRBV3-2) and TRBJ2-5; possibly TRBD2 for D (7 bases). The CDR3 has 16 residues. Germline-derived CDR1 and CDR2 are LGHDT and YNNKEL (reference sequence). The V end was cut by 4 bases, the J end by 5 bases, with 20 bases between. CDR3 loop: CASSPPVGGGAETQYF. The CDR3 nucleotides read TGTGCCAGCAGCCCCCCGGTGGGAGGGGGAGCGGAGACCCAGTACTTC.

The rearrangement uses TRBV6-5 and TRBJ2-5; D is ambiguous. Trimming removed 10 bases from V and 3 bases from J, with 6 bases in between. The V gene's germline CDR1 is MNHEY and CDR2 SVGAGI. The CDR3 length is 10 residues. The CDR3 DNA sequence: TGTGCCAACTACAAAGAGACCCAGTACTTC. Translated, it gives CANYKETQYF.

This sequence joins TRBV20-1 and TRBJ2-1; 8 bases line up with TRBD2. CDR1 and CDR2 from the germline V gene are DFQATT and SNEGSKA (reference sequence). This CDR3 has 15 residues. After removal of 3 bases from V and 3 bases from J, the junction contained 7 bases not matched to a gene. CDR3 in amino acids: CSASITSGVYNEQFF. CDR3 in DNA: TGCAGTGCTAGTATAACTAGCGGAGTCTACAATGAGCAGTTCTTC.

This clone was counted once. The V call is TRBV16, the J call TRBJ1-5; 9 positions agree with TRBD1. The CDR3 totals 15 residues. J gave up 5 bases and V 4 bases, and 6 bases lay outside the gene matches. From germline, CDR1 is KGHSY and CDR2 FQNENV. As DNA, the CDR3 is TGTGCCAGCAGCCCCCGGACAGGGGTGGATCAGCCCCAGCATTTT. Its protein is CASSPRTGVDQPQHF.

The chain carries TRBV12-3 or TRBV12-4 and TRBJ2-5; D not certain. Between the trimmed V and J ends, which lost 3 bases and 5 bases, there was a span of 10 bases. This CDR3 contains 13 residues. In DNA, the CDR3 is TGTGCCAGCAGTTTCGGTCCCGCGGAGACCCAGTACTTC. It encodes CASSFGPAETQYF.

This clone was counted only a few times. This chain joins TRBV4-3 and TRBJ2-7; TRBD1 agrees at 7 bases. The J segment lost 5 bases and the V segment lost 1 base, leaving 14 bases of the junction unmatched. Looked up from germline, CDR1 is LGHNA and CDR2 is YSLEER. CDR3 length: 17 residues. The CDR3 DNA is TGCGCCAGCAGCCAAGTTGTGGCGGGCGACAGGGTCCACGAGCAGTACTTC. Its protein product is CASSQVVAGDRVHEQYF.

Written as DNA, the CDR3 is TGTGCCAGCAGTATCCGGACAGGGTCCAGTCAGCCCCAGCATTTT. Encoded protein: CASSIRTGSSQPQHF. V is TRBV6-6 and J is TRBJ1-5, with TRBD1 identical over 8 bases. J gave up 6 bases and V 5 bases, and 9 bases lay outside the gene matches. Germline V CDR1 and CDR2: MNHNY, SVGAGI (reference sequence). CDR3 size: 15 residues.

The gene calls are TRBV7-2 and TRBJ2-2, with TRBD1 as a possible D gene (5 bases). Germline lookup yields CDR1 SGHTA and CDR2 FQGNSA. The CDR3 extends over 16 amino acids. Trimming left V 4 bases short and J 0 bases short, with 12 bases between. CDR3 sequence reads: CASSSFGASNTGELFF. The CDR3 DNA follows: TGTGCCAGCAGCTCTTTTGGGGCTTCGAACACCGGGGAGCTGTTTTTT. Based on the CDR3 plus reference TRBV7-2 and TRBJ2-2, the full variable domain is GAGVSQSPSNKVTEKGKDVELRCDPISGHTALYWYRQSLGQGLEFLIYFQGNSAPDKSGLPSDRFSAERTGGSVSTLTIQRTQQEDSAVYLCASSSFGASNTGELFFGEGSRLTVL.

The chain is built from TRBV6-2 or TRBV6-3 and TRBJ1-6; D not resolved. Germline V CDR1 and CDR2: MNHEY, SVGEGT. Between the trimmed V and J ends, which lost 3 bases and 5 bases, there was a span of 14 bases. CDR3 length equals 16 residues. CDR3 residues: CASSYPPRRNNSPLHF. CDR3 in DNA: TGTGCCAGCAGTTATCCGCCCCGGCGGAATAATTCACCCCTCCACTTT.

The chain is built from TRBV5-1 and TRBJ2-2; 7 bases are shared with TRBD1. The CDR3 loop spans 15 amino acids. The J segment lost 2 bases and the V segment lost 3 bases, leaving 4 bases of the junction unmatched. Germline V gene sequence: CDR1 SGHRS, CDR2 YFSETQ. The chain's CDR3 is CASSSGQPNTGELFF. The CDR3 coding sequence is TGCGCCAGCAGCTCGGGACAGCCAAACACCGGGGAGCTGTTTTTT.

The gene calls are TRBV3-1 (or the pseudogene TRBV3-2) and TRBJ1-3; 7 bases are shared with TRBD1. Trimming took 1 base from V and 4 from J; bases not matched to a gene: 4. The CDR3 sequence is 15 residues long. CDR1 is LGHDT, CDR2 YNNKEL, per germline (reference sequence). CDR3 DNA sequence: TGTGCCAGCAGCCAAGCGACAGGGTCCGGAAACACCATATATTTT. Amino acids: CASSQATGSGNTIYF.

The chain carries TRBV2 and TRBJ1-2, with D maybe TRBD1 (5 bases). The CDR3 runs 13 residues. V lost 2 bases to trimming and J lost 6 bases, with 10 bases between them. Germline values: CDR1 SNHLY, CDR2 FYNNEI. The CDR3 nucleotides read TGTGCCAGCAGTGAACAAGGGGCAGATGGCTACACCTTC. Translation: CASSEQGADGYTF.

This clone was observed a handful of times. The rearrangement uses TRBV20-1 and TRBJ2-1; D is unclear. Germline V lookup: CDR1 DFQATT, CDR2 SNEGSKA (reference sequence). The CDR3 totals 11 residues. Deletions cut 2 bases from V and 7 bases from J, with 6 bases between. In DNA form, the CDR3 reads TGCAGTGCTAGACCCCTAAATGAGCAGTTCTTC. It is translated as CSARPLNEQFF.

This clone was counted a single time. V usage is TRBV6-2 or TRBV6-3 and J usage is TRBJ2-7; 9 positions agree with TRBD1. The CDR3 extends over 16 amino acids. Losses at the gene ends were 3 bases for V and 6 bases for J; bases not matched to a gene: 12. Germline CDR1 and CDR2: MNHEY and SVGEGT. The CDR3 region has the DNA TGTGCCAGCAGTTATTATTTACCGGGACAGGGAGCCGAGCAGTACTTC. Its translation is CASSYYLPGQGAEQYF.

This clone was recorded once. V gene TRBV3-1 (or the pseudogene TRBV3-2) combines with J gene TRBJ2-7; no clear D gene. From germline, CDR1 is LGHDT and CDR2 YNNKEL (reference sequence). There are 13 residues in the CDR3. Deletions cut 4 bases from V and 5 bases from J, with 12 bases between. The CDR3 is CASSRPGGDEQYF. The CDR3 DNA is TGTGCCAGCAGCCGCCCCGGCGGCGACGAGCAGTACTTC.